The next 26 T cell receptor beta chains were all read from a single sample in a study of cytomegalovirus exposure and HLA in healthy donors. The PCR was carried out with 60 Vbeta primers and 13 Jbeta primers. Profiling relied on immunoSEQ multiplex PCR, and the TCRdb table lists in-frame clones only, not all of them. The profile covers 85,000 to 95,000 clones, with roughly 69% appearing a single time and roughly 6% taken by the ten largest. Material: PBMCs. These receptors all come from a woman aged 25 to 39 in good health and CMV-seronegative.

The chain links TRBV19 to TRBJ1-2; the D gene is possibly TRBD1 (5 bases). V lost 1 base, J lost 5 bases, and 11 bases lay in between. Germline loops: CDR1 LNHDA, CDR2 SQIVND (reference sequence). This CDR3 has 14 residues. CDR3 loop: CASSIGKTVYGYTF. The CDR3 DNA reads TGTGCCAGTAGTATAGGAAAGACAGTATATGGCTACACCTTC.

The J gene is TRBJ1-2, the V gene TRBV6-4, with D hard to call. CDR1 MRHNA and CDR2 SNTAGT come from the germline V gene. This CDR3 has 14 amino acids. The V and J ends lost 6 bases and 4 bases respectively, with 15 bases between them. DNA for the CDR3: TGTGCCAGCAGCTTCAACCAGGATTCCTATGGCTACACCTTC. Its protein product is CASSFNQDSYGYTF.

The chain couples TRBV5-1 to TRBJ1-1; TRBD1 matches 7 bases. V dropped 4 bases and J dropped 6; count of bases not matched to a gene: 6. The CDR3 loop spans 13 amino acids. Germline assignment: CDR1 SGHRS and CDR2 YFSETQ. The CDR3 DNA sequence: TGCGCCAGCAGCAGGGGGGACAGCCCTGAAGCTTTCTTT. Amino acids: CASSRGDSPEAFF.

This clone was observed a few times. V and J are TRBV28 and TRBJ2-6; 7 bases are shared with TRBD2. Trimming removed 5 bases from V and 2 bases from J; junction bases left unmatched: 9. The CDR3 consists of 17 residues. CDR1 and CDR2 (germline): MDHEN, SYDVKM. The CDR3 here is CASSPRGAGAGANVLTF. As DNA, the CDR3 is TGTGCCAGCAGTCCACGAGGGGCGGGGGCTGGGGCCAACGTCCTGACTTTC. Full variable domain (rest looked up from reference TRBV28 and TRBJ2-6): DVKVTQSSRYLVKRTGEKVFLECVQDMDHENMFWYRQDPGLGLRLIYFSYDVKMKEKGDIPEGYSVSREKKERFSLILESASTNQTSMYLCASSPRGAGAGANVLTFGAGSRLTVL.

This chain links TRBV18 with TRBJ1-2; D is ambiguous. The CDR3 is 13 residues long. The germline V gene has CDR1 KGHSH and CDR2 LQKENI. V was clipped by 4 bases and J by 3 bases, with 9 bases between them. The CDR3 loop is CASSRLGDYGYTF. Written as DNA, the CDR3 is TGTGCCAGCTCACGCCTCGGTGACTATGGCTACACCTTC. Combining the CDR3 with reference TRBV18 and TRBJ1-2 gives the whole variable domain NAGVMQNPRHLVRRRGQEARLRCSPMKGHSHVYWYRQLPEEGLKFMVYLQKENIIDESGMPKERFSAEFPKEGPSILRIQQVVRGDSAAYFCASSRLGDYGYTFGSGTRLTVV.

This clone was seen only a few times. The gene calls are TRBV7-9 and TRBJ1-1; D is unclear. V was clipped by 5 bases and J by 11 bases, with 18 bases between them. Per germline, CDR1 SEHNR and CDR2 FQNEAQ (reference sequence). The CDR3 contains 13 residues. In nucleotides, the CDR3 is TGTGCCAGCAGCGCTTATCCGAACGCGGTGGCTTTCTTT. This encodes CASSAYPNAVAFF.

The rearrangement links TRBV9 to TRBJ1-1; D ambiguous. Between the trimmed V and J ends, which lost 1 base and 1 base, there was a span of 8 bases. The germline CDR1 and CDR2 sequences are SGDLS and YYNGEE. CDR3 length: 14 residues. The CDR3 bases are TGTGCCAGCAGCGTATCCAACAGGAACACTGAAGCTTTCTTT. It is translated as CASSVSNRNTEAFF.

About this clone: Other nucleotide sequences in the sample specify the same CDR3. This sequence joins TRBV7-2 and TRBJ1-2, with 7 bases aligning to TRBD1. CDR3 length: 15 amino acids. The germline CDR1 and CDR2 sequences are SGHTA and FQGNSA. V shed 1 base, J shed 0 bases, and the junction held 2 bases outside the gene matches. CDR3 bases: TGTGCCAGCAGCTTAGGACAGGGAGCTAACTATGGCTACACCTTC. Encoded protein: CASSLGQGANYGYTF.

The V and J genes are TRBV4-3 and TRBJ2-1; 8 bases agree with TRBD2. CDR3 length equals 16 residues. The V segment lost 4 bases and the J segment 4 bases; nucleotides outside the gene matches: 9. In germline, CDR1 is LGHNA, CDR2 YSLEER. CDR3 region: CASSPLLADSYNEQFF. As DNA, the CDR3 is TGCGCCAGCAGCCCCCTACTAGCGGACTCTTACAATGAGCAGTTCTTC.

This chain's CDR3 is CASSSGQGVGYGYTF. CDR3 bases: TGTGCCAGCAGCTCGGGACAGGGAGTGGGCTATGGCTACACCTTC. V gene TRBV11-2 combines with J gene TRBJ1-2; 9 nucleotides match TRBD1. CDR1 is SGHAT and CDR2 is FQNNGV in the germline V gene. Germline trimming cut 4 bases from V and 4 bases from J; bases unmatched to any gene: 7. This CDR3 contains 15 residues.

This chain joins TRBV6-1 and TRBJ1-1, with 9 nucleotides matching TRBD1. The length of the CDR3 is 18 residues. The V segment lost 4 bases and the J segment 1 base; nucleotides outside the gene matches: 13. Germline loops: CDR1 MNHNS, CDR2 SASEGT. CDR3 in DNA: TGTGCCAGCAGTGTACAACCGGGACAGGGAACTCAGAACACTGAAGCTTTCTTT. Encoded protein: CASSVQPGQGTQNTEAFF.

In its sample, this clone was seen a few times. The chain combines TRBV6-6 with TRBJ2-1; the match to TRBD1 covers 7 bases. From germline, CDR1 is MNHNY and CDR2 SVGAGI (reference sequence). The V gene end was trimmed by 6 bases and the J gene end by 7 bases; junction bases not matched to a gene: 6. The CDR3 loop spans 13 amino acids. The CDR3 sequence is CASSSGQVNEQFF. The CDR3 DNA reads TGTGCCAGCAGCTCCGGACAGGTGAATGAGCAGTTCTTC.

Only one count was recorded for this clone. The chain is built from TRBV9 and TRBJ1-2; D might be TRBD1 (6 bases). The germline CDR1 and CDR2 sequences are SGDLS and YYNGEE. V was trimmed by 3 bases and J by 8 bases, leaving 20 bases between them. The CDR3 is made up of 15 amino acids. The CDR3 DNA sequence: TGTGCCAGCAGCGAGGGGGAGTGGGGCCTGCCCGGCTACACCTTC. Residues: CASSEGEWGLPGYTF.

V usage is TRBV10-3 and J usage is TRBJ2-1, with 10 bases matching TRBD2. V trimming: 7 bases; J trimming: 7 bases; junction bases outside the gene matches: 4. The CDR3 is 13 amino acids. Germline loops: CDR1 ENHRY, CDR2 SYGVKD. DNA of the CDR3: TGTGCCATCATGGTTAGCGGGGGGAATGAGCAGTTCTTC. This codes for CAIMVSGGNEQFF.

The chain carries TRBV19 and TRBJ2-7; the D gene is possibly TRBD2 (7 bases). Germline V gene lookup returns CDR1 LNHDA and CDR2 SQIVND (reference sequence). The CDR3 extends over 14 amino acids. The V and J ends lost 11 bases and 1 base respectively, with 18 bases between them. The CDR3 protein is CAALGGDLSYEQYF. DNA of the CDR3: TGTGCCGCCCTAGGGGGGGACTTGTCCTACGAGCAGTACTTC.

The chain uses TRBV28 and TRBJ1-5, with D maybe TRBD1 (5 bases). With 8 bases removed from V and 1 base from J, the gap between germline ends came to 6 bases. From germline, CDR1 is MDHEN and CDR2 SYDVKM. The CDR3 covers 12 residues. DNA of the CDR3: TGTGCCAGCCGACAGAGCAATCAGCCCCAGCATTTT. It is translated as CASRQSNQPQHF.

The V and J genes are TRBV7-7 and TRBJ2-1; 8 positions match TRBD2. V trimming: 5 bases; J trimming: 0 bases; junction bases outside the gene matches: 6. The CDR3 is 16 residues long. Germline V CDR1 and CDR2: SSHAT, FNYEAQ (reference sequence). CDR3 loop: CASSPTSGSSYNEQFF. As DNA, the CDR3 is TGTGCCAGCAGCCCCACTAGCGGAAGCTCCTACAATGAGCAGTTCTTC.

The chain is built from TRBV30 and TRBJ2-5; D might be TRBD1 (5 bases). The V gene's germline CDR1 is GTSNPN and CDR2 SVGIG (reference sequence). The CDR3 is 14 amino acids. V was trimmed by 5 bases and J by 7 bases, leaving 20 bases between them. CDR3 loop: CAWGEQVGYGTQYF. The CDR3 region has the DNA TGTGCCTGGGGTGAACAGGTGGGATATGGGACCCAGTACTTC.

The CDR3 DNA sequence: TGTGCCAGCACTAGGTCTGGGGGCACCTACGAGCAGTACTTC. Its translation is CASTRSGGTYEQYF. The rearrangement links TRBV28 to TRBJ2-7; D might be TRBD1 (6 bases). The V gene's germline CDR1 is MDHEN and CDR2 SYDVKM. CDR3 size: 14 residues. Trimming left V 7 bases short and J 2 bases short, with 15 bases between. Full variable domain (missing parts from reference TRBV28 and TRBJ2-7): DVKVTQSSRYLVKRTGEKVFLECVQDMDHENMFWYRQDPGLGLRLIYFSYDVKMKEKGDIPEGYSVSREKKERFSLILESASTNQTSMYLCASTRSGGTYEQYFGPGTRLTVT.

The chain couples TRBV2 to TRBJ2-7, with no clear D. Germline CDR1 reads SNHLY; CDR2 reads FYNNEI. The ends were cut back, 4 bases at V and 0 bases at J, with 4 bases in the middle. This CDR3 has 12 residues. For the CDR3, the DNA is TGTGCCAGCAGTGGTAGCTCCTACGAGCAGTACTTC. Its protein product is CASSGSSYEQYF.

The CDR3, as DNA: TGTGCCATCAGTGGGTGGGACAGGGGGCAGTGGGGCCAAGAGACCCAGTACTTC. Amino acids: CAISGWDRGQWGQETQYF. The rearrangement links TRBV10-3 to TRBJ2-5; 12 bases are a match to TRBD1. Looked up from germline, CDR1 is ENHRY and CDR2 is SYGVKD. V was clipped by 4 bases and J by 1 base; unmatched bases: 10. The CDR3 totals 18 residues.

This chain connects TRBV5-4 to TRBJ1-1; TRBD1 is a possible D gene (5 bases). The germline V gene encodes CDR1 SGHNT and CDR2 YYREEE (reference sequence). The CDR3 runs 15 residues. The germline V and J ends were trimmed by 0 bases and 1 base, with 10 bases remaining between them. This CDR3 reads CASSLAGGRNTEAFF. The CDR3 DNA reads as TGTGCCAGCAGCTTGGCGGGGGGGAGGAACACTGAAGCTTTCTTT. Complete variable domain (other parts from reference TRBV5-4 and TRBJ1-1): ETGVTQSPTHLIKTRGQQVTLRCSSQSGHNTVSWYQQALGQGPQFIFQYYREEENGRGNFPPRFSGLQFPNYSSELNVNALELDDSALYLCASSLAGGRNTEAFFGQGTRLTVV.

The chain links TRBV20-1 to TRBJ2-3; D is possibly TRBD1 (5 bases). Germline CDR1 DFQATT, CDR2 SNEGSKA (reference sequence). CDR3 length: 11 residues. V shed 4 bases and J shed 5 bases, with 7 bases lying between them. The CDR3 DNA follows: TGCAGTGCTATTAGGGGAGATACGCAGTATTTT. It codes for CSAIRGDTQYF.

On this clone: Mismatch with germline at one junction end may stem from a read error. The rearrangement uses TRBV5-8 and TRBJ1-1; a weak D match, TRBD1 (5 bases). In germline, CDR1 is SGHTS, CDR2 YDEGEE. The CDR3 contains 15 residues. DNA for the CDR3: TGTGCCAGCAGCTTGGGTTTCAGGGTGAATACTGAAGCTTTCTTT. Protein product: CASSLGFRVNTEAFF.

Only a few counts were recorded for this clone. The rearrangement links TRBV30 to TRBJ2-7; 8 nucleotides line up with TRBD2. The V gene's germline CDR1 is GTSNPN and CDR2 SVGIG (reference sequence). Trimming at V came to 2 bases and at J to 2 bases, leaving 2 bases not matched to a gene. The CDR3 runs 13 residues. This CDR3 is CAWSQGLAYEQYF. The CDR3 DNA reads TGTGCCTGGAGTCAGGGACTAGCCTACGAGCAGTACTTC.

Only a few counts were recorded for this clone. The DNA of the CDR3 is TGCGCCACCCCGACTAGCGGGAGGTATGAGCAGTTCTTC. Protein: CATPTSGRYEQFF. The J gene is TRBJ2-1, the V gene TRBV5-1, with 13 bases that match TRBD2. The CDR3 is made up of 13 amino acids. Looked up from germline, CDR1 is SGHRS and CDR2 is YFSETQ. The V and J ends lost 9 bases and 8 bases, in that order; junction bases with no gene match: 5.